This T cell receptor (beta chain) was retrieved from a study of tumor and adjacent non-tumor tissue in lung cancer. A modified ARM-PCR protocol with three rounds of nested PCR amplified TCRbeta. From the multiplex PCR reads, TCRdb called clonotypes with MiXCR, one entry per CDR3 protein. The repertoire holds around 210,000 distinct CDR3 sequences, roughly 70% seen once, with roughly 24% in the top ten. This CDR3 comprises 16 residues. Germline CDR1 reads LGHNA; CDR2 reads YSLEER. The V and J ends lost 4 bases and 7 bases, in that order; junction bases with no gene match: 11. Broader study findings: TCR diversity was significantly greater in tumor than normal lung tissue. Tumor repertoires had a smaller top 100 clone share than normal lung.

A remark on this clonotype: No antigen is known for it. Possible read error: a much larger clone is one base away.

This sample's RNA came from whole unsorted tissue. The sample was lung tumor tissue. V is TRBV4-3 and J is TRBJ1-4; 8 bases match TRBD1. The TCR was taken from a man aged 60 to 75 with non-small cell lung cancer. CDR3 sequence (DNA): TGCGCCAGCAGCCCCTCCGCGACAGGGGCAGGTGAAAAACTGTTTTTT. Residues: CASSPSATGAGEKLFF.